This entry lists 13 T cell receptor beta chains sequenced from one sample in a study of blood T cell repertoires in COVID-19. Here immunoSEQ multiplex PCR was the method, and the copy in TCRdb shows in-frame clones only, minus some. The sample has around 430,000 clones, about 87% seen once; the top ten hold 10%. Sequencing input: PBMCs or T cells enriched from blood (not recorded which). The receptors originated from a woman in her 50s who had recovered from COVID-19.

The chain employs TRBV9 and TRBJ1-3; 8 bases agree with TRBD1. The ends lost 4 bases at V and 4 bases at J; junction bases unmatched: 4. Germline V gene data show CDR1 as SGDLS and CDR2 as YYNGEE. This CDR3 comprises 14 residues. The CDR3 nucleotides read TGTGCCAGCAGCCGACAGGGGCTAGGAAACACCATATATTTT. Translating gives CASSRQGLGNTIYF.

The CDR3 nucleotides are TGTGCCACCAGTGATTTGGGCAGGGCGTATGGCTACACCTTC. This translates into CATSDLGRAYGYTF. The rearrangement uses TRBV24-1 and TRBJ1-2, with a tentative D call TRBD1 (5 bases). This CDR3 has 14 residues. Germline loops: CDR1 KGHDR, CDR2 SFDVKD. Between the trimmed V and J ends, which lost 0 bases and 5 bases, there was a span of 9 bases.

Concerning this clone: One end of the junction varies from germline; a read error may be responsible. The chain uses TRBV5-1 and TRBJ1-1; a possible D gene is TRBD1 (5 bases). The germline V gene has CDR1 SGHRS and CDR2 YFSETQ. This CDR3 is built from 15 residues. The CDR3 region has the DNA TGCGCCAGCAGCCCGCAGGGTCTCATGAACGCTGAAGCTTTCTTT. Its translation is CASSPQGLMNAEAFF.

The chain combines TRBV27 with TRBJ1-2; D not certain. This CDR3 is built from 14 residues. From germline, CDR1 is MNHEY and CDR2 SMNVEV (reference sequence). Between the trimmed V and J ends, which lost 4 bases and 4 bases, there was a span of 13 bases. The CDR3 reads CASSYYPPAYGYTF. The CDR3 DNA sequence: TGTGCCAGCAGTTACTACCCGCCAGCCTATGGCTACACCTTC.

The chain joins TRBV19 to TRBJ2-5; a weak D match, TRBD1 (7 bases). This CDR3 contains 13 residues. Germline CDR1 LNHDA, CDR2 SQIVND (reference sequence). Trimming shortened V by 5 bases and J by 4 bases, and 11 bases separated the two germline ends. CDR3 protein: CASSYQGGETQYF. The CDR3 nucleotides are TGTGCCAGTAGTTACCAGGGGGGAGAGACCCAGTACTTC. The complete variable domain, with remaining parts taken from reference TRBV19 and TRBJ2-5, reads DGGITQSPKYLFRKEGQNVTLSCEQNLNHDAMYWYRQDPGQGLRLIYYSQIVNDFQKGDIAEGYSVSREKKESFPLTVTSAQKNPTAFYLCASSYQGGETQYFGPGTRLLVL.

This clone was seen a handful of times. The chain carries TRBV3-1 (or the pseudogene TRBV3-2) and TRBJ2-7; D might be TRBD1 (7 bases). This CDR3 has 14 amino acids. From germline, CDR1 is LGHDT and CDR2 YNNKEL (reference sequence). Trimming stripped 1 base from V and 4 bases from J, with 11 bases between. Here the CDR3 DNA reads TGTGCCAGCAGCCAAGCGACAGGGAGGTACGAGCAGTACTTC. Translated, it gives CASSQATGRYEQYF.

This clone appeared a few times. This chain joins TRBV19 and TRBJ2-2; perhaps TRBD1 as D (5 bases). V was shortened by 6 bases and J by 8 bases, with 13 bases between the two germline ends. The CDR3 loop spans 13 amino acids. Germline values: CDR1 LNHDA, CDR2 SQIVND (reference sequence). The DNA for the CDR3 is TGTGCCAGTAGAGTAACAGGTTCGGGGGAGCTGTTTTTT. Protein sequence: CASRVTGSGELFF.

The chain recombines TRBV11-2 with TRBJ2-3; D may be TRBD2 (5 bases). This CDR3 is built from 19 residues. Trimming pared 3 bases from V and 2 bases from J, leaving 24 bases between. Looked up from germline, CDR1 is SGHAT and CDR2 is FQNNGV. The chain's CDR3 is CASSFPAELGDENTDTQYF. CDR3 DNA sequence: TGTGCCAGCAGCTTCCCGGCGGAATTGGGAGATGAGAACACAGATACGCAGTATTTT. Filled out from reference TRBV11-2 and TRBJ2-3, the complete variable domain reads EAGVAQSPRYKIIEKRQSVAFWCNPISGHATLYWYQQILGQGPKLLIQFQNNGVVDDSQLPKDRFSAERLKGVDSTLKIQPAKLEDSAVYLCASSFPAELGDENTDTQYFGPGTRLTVL.

The chain combines TRBV25-1 with TRBJ1-3; tentative D call: TRBD1 (6 bases). The CDR3 covers 15 residues. Trimming stripped 4 bases from V and 1 base from J, with 11 bases between. The germline CDR1 and CDR2 sequences are MGHDK and SYGVNS. Here the CDR3 DNA reads TGTGCCAGCAGTGGCCATAGGGGGTCTGGAAACACCATATATTTT. It translates to CASSGHRGSGNTIYF.

The chain uses TRBV7-3 and TRBJ2-2; no definite D call. The germline V gene encodes CDR1 SGHTA and CDR2 FQGTGA. The CDR3 totals 13 residues. V gave up 0 bases and J gave up 8 bases, with 7 bases separating them. The DNA of the CDR3 is TGTGCCAGCAGCTTAACCCAGTTTGGGGAGCTGTTTTTT. Its protein product is CASSLTQFGELFF. The full variable domain, rest sourced from reference TRBV7-3 and TRBJ2-2, is GAGVSQTPSNKVTEKGKYVELRCDPISGHTALYWYRQSLGQGPEFLIYFQGTGAADDSGLPNDRFFAVRPEGSVSTLKIQRTERGDSAVYLCASSLTQFGELFFGEGSRLTVL.

The CDR3 loop reads CASSAEKVTDTQYF. In DNA form, the CDR3 reads TGCGCCAGCAGCGCGGAGAAGGTTACAGATACGCAGTATTTT. V usage is TRBV5-1 and J usage is TRBJ2-3; no reliable D call. There are 14 residues in the CDR3. Germline assignment: CDR1 SGHRS and CDR2 YFSETQ. The ends were cut back, 4 bases at V and 3 bases at J, with 12 bases in the middle.

The chain uses TRBV5-1 and TRBJ2-7; 9 bases agree with TRBD1. CDR1 SGHRS and CDR2 YFSETQ come from the germline V gene. V lost 2 bases, J lost 5 bases, and 8 bases stayed unmatched. The CDR3 length is 15 residues. This chain's CDR3 is CASSFPGQGFNEQYF. The DNA of the CDR3 is TGCGCCAGCAGCTTCCCCGGACAGGGGTTCAACGAGCAGTACTTC.

The chain is built from TRBV10-3 and TRBJ1-2, with a weak D call TRBD1 (6 bases). V shed 7 bases and J shed 2 bases, with 11 bases lying between them. Germline V gene data show CDR1 as ENHRY and CDR2 as SYGVKD. The CDR3 has 13 amino acids. The CDR3, as DNA: TGTGCCATCACGACAGGTCGAAACTATGGCTACACCTTC. Encoded protein: CAITTGRNYGYTF.